This T cell receptor beta chain was captured by sequencing in a study of shared clonotypes between healthy human individuals. Across the study: The plates for each donor numbered three CD4 naive, three CD4 memory, two CD8 naive and one CD8 memory.

The assay was immunoSEQ multiplex PCR, and TCRdb's table has in-frame clones only and misses some. This sample has about 2.3 million clones, with 90% to 95% found just once. The CDR3 length is 14 residues. Germline V gene sequence: CDR1 SGHTA, CDR2 FQGNSA. V shed 5 bases and J shed 3 bases, with 13 bases lying between them. The source material was naive CD4+ T cells from PBMCs. Indicated subset: CD45RA+ positively selected. This chain links TRBV7-2 with TRBJ1-1; the D gene is possibly TRBD1 (6 bases). The TCR comes from a young man in good health. Some clones in this sample may be carry-over from other donors' samples. CDR3: CASSPYRDHTEAFF. The CDR3 DNA is TGTGCCAGCAGCCCATACAGGGACCACACTGAAGCTTTCTTT.